What follows are 21 T cell receptor beta chains derived from one specimen sequenced in a study of identical twins. TCRdb passed the 5' RACE reads through MiXCR, listing each CDR3 protein once. This repertoire shows 700,000 or so distinct CDR3 sequences, around 20% found once; its top ten account for approximately 4.5%. The sample was also reused in another study, on T cells expressing NK-cell markers.

Sequencing was performed on PBMCs. These receptors were taken from a young woman in good health.

This clonotype was observed a handful of times. This chain joins TRBV4-1 and TRBJ1-2; TRBD1 is a possible D gene (6 bases). The CDR3 sequence is 12 residues long. Trimming cost V 5 bases and J 6 bases, with 10 bases left between them. From germline, CDR1 is MGHRA and CDR2 YSYEKL. The CDR3 protein is CASSARDNGYTF. In nucleotides, the CDR3 is TGCGCCAGCAGCGCCCGGGACAATGGCTACACCTTC.

The chain recombines TRBV9 with TRBJ2-7; D not resolved. Trimming removed 0 bases at V and 4 bases at J, with 8 bases between. CDR3 length equals 13 residues. Germline lookup yields CDR1 SGDLS and CDR2 YYNGEE. CDR3 protein: CASSVGGWYEQYF. In nucleotides, the CDR3 is TGTGCCAGCAGCGTAGGGGGTTGGTACGAGCAGTACTTC.

This clonotype was seen ten or more times. This chain uses TRBV12-3 or TRBV12-4 with TRBJ1-1; D is unresolved. Deletions cut 6 bases from V and 5 bases from J, with 10 bases between. There are 12 residues in the CDR3. The CDR3 loop reads CASSLSSTEAFF. The CDR3 DNA reads TGTGCCAGCAGCTTATCGAGTACTGAAGCTTTCTTT.

The V gene is TRBV7-7, the J gene TRBJ2-7; 7 nucleotides line up with TRBD2. The CDR3 totals 14 residues. Germline assignment: CDR1 SSHAT and CDR2 FNYEAQ (reference sequence). Trimming cost V 5 bases and J 6 bases; bases outside gene matches: 10. CDR3 nucleotide sequence: TGTGCCAGCAGCCCCGGGACTACGCCGTTCGAGCAGTACTTC. Its protein is CASSPGTTPFEQYF.

There are a few counts of this clonotype. The genes are TRBV20-1 and TRBJ2-5, with TRBD2 matching 7 bases. This CDR3 contains 14 residues. V shed 7 bases and J 4 bases; nucleotides not matched to a gene: 12. Germline V gene lookup returns CDR1 DFQATT and CDR2 SNEGSKA (reference sequence). The chain's CDR3 is CSGGVAGRGETQYF. The CDR3 DNA sequence: TGCAGTGGGGGCGTAGCGGGCCGGGGAGAGACCCAGTACTTC.

The chain is built from TRBV11-2 and TRBJ2-3; D may be TRBD1 or TRBD2 (5 bases each). Germline CDR1 reads SGHAT; CDR2 reads FQNNGV. The CDR3 consists of 16 residues. The V gene lost 3 bases and the J gene lost 2 bases, with 15 bases spanning the gap. The CDR3 sequence: CASSLTWGTATDTQYF. The CDR3 DNA is TGTGCCAGCAGCTTGACCTGGGGGACCGCCACAGATACGCAGTATTTT.

This clonotype occurred a few times. CDR3 nucleotides: TGCGCCAGCAGCTTGGCAGGGGTGTATAGCACTGAAGCTTTCTTT. It yields the protein CASSLAGVYSTEAFF. This sequence joins TRBV5-1 and TRBJ1-1, with a tentative D call TRBD1 (6 bases). Trimming cost V 0 bases and J 4 bases, with 13 bases left between them. Germline V gene lookup returns CDR1 SGHRS and CDR2 YFSETQ. CDR3 length: 15 residues.

This clonotype was picked up one time. The chain joins TRBV4-1 to TRBJ2-5; the match to TRBD1 covers 8 bases. V dropped 0 bases and J dropped 6; count of bases not matched to a gene: 12. Germline values: CDR1 MGHRA, CDR2 YSYEKL. This CDR3 spans 17 amino acids. CDR3 loop: CASSQDPRQGLEKTQYF. CDR3 bases: TGCGCCAGCAGCCAAGATCCTCGACAGGGGTTGGAAAAGACCCAGTACTTC.

This chain links TRBV7-6 with TRBJ2-5; 7 bases map to TRBD2. Germline CDR1 and CDR2: SGHVS and FNYEAQ. Unmatched junction bases numbered 10, after V lost 5 bases and J lost 4 bases. There are 15 residues in the CDR3. The CDR3 DNA sequence: TGTGCCAGCAGCACATCGGGAGGACATCGAGAGACCCAGTACTTC. Its translation: CASSTSGGHRETQYF.

The sample holds many counts of this clonotype. The rearrangement uses TRBV27 and TRBJ2-3, with 9 bases fitting TRBD2. V lost 3 bases and J lost 0; bases outside the gene matches: 1. The CDR3 has 15 amino acids. Per germline, CDR1 MNHEY and CDR2 SMNVEV (reference sequence). The CDR3 DNA reads as TGTGCCAGCAGTTTTAGCGGGAGAAGCACAGATACGCAGTATTTT. Its translation is CASSFSGRSTDTQYF.

This sequence joins TRBV5-1 and TRBJ2-7; 10 positions match TRBD2. Trimming at V came to 4 bases and at J to 2 bases, leaving 12 bases not matched to a gene. Germline values: CDR1 SGHRS, CDR2 YFSETQ. The CDR3 extends over 17 amino acids. The CDR3 DNA reads TGCGCCAGCAGCCGTGTCCTTAGCGGGGGGCCCGCCTACGAGCAGTACTTC. Translating gives CASSRVLSGGPAYEQYF.

The sample holds a few counts of this clonotype. The CDR3 is CASSSVGARNTGELFF. The CDR3 bases are TGTGCCAGCAGTTCCGTGGGGGCTCGGAACACCGGGGAGCTGTTTTTT. The genes are TRBV6-5 and TRBJ2-2, with a weak D call TRBD1 (6 bases). The V end lost 4 bases, the J end lost 1 base, and 13 bases lay between the germline ends. This CDR3 has 16 residues. CDR1 MNHEY and CDR2 SVGAGI come from the germline V gene.

This clonotype was seen only a few times. The chain couples TRBV10-3 to TRBJ1-6; D may be TRBD1 (5 bases). Germline assignment: CDR1 ENHRY and CDR2 SYGVKD. CDR3 length: 15 amino acids. The V end was cut by 0 bases, the J end by 8 bases, with 11 bases between. CDR3 in DNA: TGTGCCATCAGTGAGTCGGGGACGGTCGATTCACCCCTCCACTTT. Its translation is CAISESGTVDSPLHF.

This clonotype was picked up a small number of times. The rearrangement joins TRBV12-3 or TRBV12-4 to TRBJ2-4; D perhaps matches TRBD1 (6 bases). V gave up 5 bases and J gave up 3 bases, with 14 bases separating them. The CDR3 length is 15 residues. The CDR3 region is CASSADRRFKNIQYF. The CDR3 region has the DNA TGTGCCAGCAGTGCGGACAGACGATTCAAAAACATTCAGTACTTC.

The chain combines TRBV5-1 with TRBJ2-1, with D unclear. The CDR3 totals 15 residues. CDR1 SGHRS and CDR2 YFSETQ come from the germline V gene. V shed 0 bases and J shed 0 bases, with 7 bases lying between them. The CDR3 nucleotides read TGCGCCAGCAGCTTGGCGGTGCGCTCCTACAATGAGCAGTTCTTC. Translated, it gives CASSLAVRSYNEQFF.

This clonotype appeared many times. The chain is built from TRBV9 and TRBJ2-1; D is ambiguous. CDR3 size: 14 residues. The V gene's germline CDR1 is SGDLS and CDR2 YYNGEE. V was pared by 0 bases and J by 5 bases, with 9 bases between. CDR3 loop: CASSVGGTHNEQFF. The CDR3 DNA is TGTGCCAGCAGCGTAGGAGGAACTCACAATGAGCAGTTCTTC. The full variable domain, with the rest looked up from reference TRBV9 and TRBJ2-1, is DSGVTQTPKHLITATGQRVTLRCSPRSGDLSVYWYQQSLDQGLQFLIQYYNGEERAKGNILERFSAQQFPDLHSELNLSSLELGDSALYFCASSVGGTHNEQFFGPGTRLTVL.

This clonotype was seen more than once but under ten times. The rearrangement links TRBV10-3 to TRBJ2-7, with D unclear. There are 13 residues in the CDR3. CDR1 and CDR2 from the germline V gene are ENHRY and SYGVKD. Trimming cost V 11 bases and J 9 bases, with 23 bases left between them. This chain's CDR3 is CAAKDQSRILQYF. The DNA for the CDR3 is TGTGCCGCGAAGGACCAATCGAGGATCCTGCAGTACTTC.

The V gene is TRBV5-1, the J gene TRBJ2-3, with 8 bases fitting TRBD1. V was clipped by 4 bases and J by 7 bases; unmatched bases: 8. This CDR3 has 14 amino acids. Germline-derived CDR1 and CDR2 are SGHRS and YFSETQ. CDR3 residues: CASSTGQGWNTQYF. The CDR3 DNA follows: TGCGCCAGCAGCACCGGACAGGGTTGGAATACGCAGTATTTT.

This clonotype was detected only a few times. The chain is built from TRBV20-1 and TRBJ2-1; TRBD2 matches 13 bases. Per germline, CDR1 DFQATT and CDR2 SNEGSKA (reference sequence). CDR3 length equals 18 residues. After removal of 3 bases from V and 8 bases from J, the junction contained 16 bases not matched to a gene. The CDR3 reads CSASVSGVGTSGTDEQFF. The CDR3 DNA reads TGCAGTGCTAGTGTATCAGGGGTGGGGACTAGCGGGACGGATGAGCAGTTCTTC.

This clonotype was observed many times. The chain joins TRBV20-1 to TRBJ2-3; D is uncertain. V gave up 3 bases and J gave up 7 bases, with 20 bases separating them. Germline CDR1 and CDR2: DFQATT and SNEGSKA (reference sequence). This CDR3 contains 15 residues. CDR3 nucleotides: TGCAGTGCTAGTAGCCTTTCCAACCCTTTCTATACGCAGTATTTT. Translation gives CSASSLSNPFYTQYF.

This rearrangement joins TRBV6-4 to TRBJ1-1; D might be TRBD1 (6 bases). The germline gives CDR1 MRHNA, CDR2 SNTAGT. This CDR3 has 15 residues. V was shortened by 2 bases and J by 4 bases, with 14 bases between the two germline ends. CDR3 in DNA: TGTGCCAGCAGTGACGGCAGGGGTATGGCCACTGAAGCTTTCTTT. This sequence encodes CASSDGRGMATEAFF.